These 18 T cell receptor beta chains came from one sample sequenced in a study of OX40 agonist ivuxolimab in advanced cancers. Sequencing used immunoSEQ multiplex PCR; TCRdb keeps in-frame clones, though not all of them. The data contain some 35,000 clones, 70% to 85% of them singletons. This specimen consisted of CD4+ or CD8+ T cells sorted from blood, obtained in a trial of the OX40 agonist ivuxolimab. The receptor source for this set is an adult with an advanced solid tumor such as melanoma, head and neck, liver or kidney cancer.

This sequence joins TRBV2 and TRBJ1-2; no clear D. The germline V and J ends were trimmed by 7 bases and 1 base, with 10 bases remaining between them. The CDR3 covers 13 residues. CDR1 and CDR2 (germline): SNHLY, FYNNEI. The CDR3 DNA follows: TGTGCCAGCAAGCAGGAGAATAACTATGGCTACACCTTC. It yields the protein CASKQENNYGYTF.

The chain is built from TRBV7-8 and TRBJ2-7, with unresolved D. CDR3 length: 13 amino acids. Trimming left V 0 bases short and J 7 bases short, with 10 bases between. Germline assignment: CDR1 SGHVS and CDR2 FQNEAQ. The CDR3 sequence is CASSLALTPEQYF. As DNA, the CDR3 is TGTGCCAGCAGCTTAGCCCTAACACCGGAGCAGTACTTC.

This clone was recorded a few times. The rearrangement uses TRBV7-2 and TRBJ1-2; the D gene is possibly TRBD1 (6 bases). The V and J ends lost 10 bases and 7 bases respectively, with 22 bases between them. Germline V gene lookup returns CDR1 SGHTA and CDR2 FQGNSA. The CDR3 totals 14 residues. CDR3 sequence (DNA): TGTGCCACCCCGCGCCCCAGGGGAAATGTTGGCTACACCTTC. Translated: CATPRPRGNVGYTF.

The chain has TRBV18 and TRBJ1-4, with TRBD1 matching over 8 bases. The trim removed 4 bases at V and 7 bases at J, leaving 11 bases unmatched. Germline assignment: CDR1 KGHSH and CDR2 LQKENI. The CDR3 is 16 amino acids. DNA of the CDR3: TGTGCCAGCTCACGCAGCACAGGGGGACAAGGTGAAAAACTGTTTTTT. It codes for CASSRSTGGQGEKLFF.

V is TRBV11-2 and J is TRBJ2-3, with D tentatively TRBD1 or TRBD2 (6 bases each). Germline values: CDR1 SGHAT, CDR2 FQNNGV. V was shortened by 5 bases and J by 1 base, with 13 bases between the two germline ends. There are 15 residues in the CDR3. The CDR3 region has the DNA TGTGCCAGCAGCCGAGGGGGGATTGGCACAGATACGCAGTATTTT. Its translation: CASSRGGIGTDTQYF.

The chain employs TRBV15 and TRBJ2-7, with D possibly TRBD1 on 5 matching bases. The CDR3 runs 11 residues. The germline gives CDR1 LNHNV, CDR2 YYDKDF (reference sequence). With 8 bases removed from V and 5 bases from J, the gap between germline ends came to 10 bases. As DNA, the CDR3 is TGTGCCACCGAGCAGGGAAACGAGCAGTACTTC. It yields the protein CATEQGNEQYF.

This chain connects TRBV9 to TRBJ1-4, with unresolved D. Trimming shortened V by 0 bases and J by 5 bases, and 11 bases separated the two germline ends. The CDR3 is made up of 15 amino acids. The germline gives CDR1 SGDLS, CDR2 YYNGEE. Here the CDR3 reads CASSVEGKTNEKLFF. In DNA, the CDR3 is TGTGCCAGCAGCGTAGAGGGAAAAACAAATGAAAAACTGTTTTTT.

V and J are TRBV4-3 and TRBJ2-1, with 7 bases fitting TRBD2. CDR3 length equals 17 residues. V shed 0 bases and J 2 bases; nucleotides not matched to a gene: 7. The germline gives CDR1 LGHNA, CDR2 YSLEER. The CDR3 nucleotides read TGCGCCAGCAGCCAAGACAGGGCTAGCGGTCCCTACAATGAGCAGTTCTTC. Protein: CASSQDRASGPYNEQFF.

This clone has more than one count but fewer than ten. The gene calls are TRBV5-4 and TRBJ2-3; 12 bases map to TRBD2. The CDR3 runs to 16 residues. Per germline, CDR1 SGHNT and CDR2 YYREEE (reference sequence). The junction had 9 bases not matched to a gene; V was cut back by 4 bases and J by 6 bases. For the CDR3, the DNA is TGTGCCAGCAGCCGGACTAGCGGGGCCCCTAAGGATACGCAGTATTTT. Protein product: CASSRTSGAPKDTQYF.

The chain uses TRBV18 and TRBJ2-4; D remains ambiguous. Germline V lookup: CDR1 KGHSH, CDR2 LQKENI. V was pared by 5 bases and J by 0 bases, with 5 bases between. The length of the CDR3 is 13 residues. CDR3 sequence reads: CASSKLAKNIQYF. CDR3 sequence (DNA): TGTGCCAGCTCAAAGCTAGCCAAAAACATTCAGTACTTC.

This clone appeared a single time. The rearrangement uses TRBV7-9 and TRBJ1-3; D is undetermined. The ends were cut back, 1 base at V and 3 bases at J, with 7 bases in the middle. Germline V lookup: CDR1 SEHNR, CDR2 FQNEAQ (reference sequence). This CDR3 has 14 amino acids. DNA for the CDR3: TGTGCCAGCAGCTTAGTTGGGAATGGAAACACCATATATTTT. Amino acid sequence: CASSLVGNGNTIYF.

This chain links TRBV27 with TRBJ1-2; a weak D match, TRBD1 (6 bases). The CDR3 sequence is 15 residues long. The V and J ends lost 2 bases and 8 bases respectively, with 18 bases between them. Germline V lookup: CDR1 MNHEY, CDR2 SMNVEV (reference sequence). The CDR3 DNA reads TGTGCCAGCAGTTTAGTGACAGGTGATGGTCGGGGCTACACCTTC. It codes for CASSLVTGDGRGYTF.

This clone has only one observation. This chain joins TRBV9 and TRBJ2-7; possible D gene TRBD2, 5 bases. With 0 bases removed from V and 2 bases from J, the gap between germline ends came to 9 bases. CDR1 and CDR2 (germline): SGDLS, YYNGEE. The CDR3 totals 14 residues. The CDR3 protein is CASSVADFPYEQYF. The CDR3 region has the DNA TGTGCCAGCAGCGTAGCGGACTTCCCCTACGAGCAGTACTTC.

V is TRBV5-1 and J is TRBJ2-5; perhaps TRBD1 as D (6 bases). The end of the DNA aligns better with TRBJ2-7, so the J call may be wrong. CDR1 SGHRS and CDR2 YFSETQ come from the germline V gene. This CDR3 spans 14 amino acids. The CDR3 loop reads CASSWDISSYEQYF. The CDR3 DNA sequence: TGCGCCAGCAGCTGGGACATCTCGTCCTACGAGCAGTACTTC.

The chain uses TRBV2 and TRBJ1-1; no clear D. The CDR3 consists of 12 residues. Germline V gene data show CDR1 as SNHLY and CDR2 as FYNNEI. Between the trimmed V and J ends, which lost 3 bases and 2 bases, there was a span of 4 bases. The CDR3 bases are TGTGCCAGCAGTGACCGAAACACTGAAGCTTTCTTT. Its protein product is CASSDRNTEAFF.

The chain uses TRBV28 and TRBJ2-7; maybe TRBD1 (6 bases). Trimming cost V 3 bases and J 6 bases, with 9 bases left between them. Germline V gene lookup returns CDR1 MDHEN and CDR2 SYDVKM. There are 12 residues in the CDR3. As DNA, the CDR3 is TGTGCCAGCAGTTTGGGCAGGGGCGAGCAGTACTTC. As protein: CASSLGRGEQYF. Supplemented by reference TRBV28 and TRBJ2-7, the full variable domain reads DVKVTQSSRYLVKRTGEKVFLECVQDMDHENMFWYRQDPGLGLRLIYFSYDVKMKEKGDIPEGYSVSREKKERFSLILESASTNQTSMYLCASSLGRGEQYFGPGTRLTVT.

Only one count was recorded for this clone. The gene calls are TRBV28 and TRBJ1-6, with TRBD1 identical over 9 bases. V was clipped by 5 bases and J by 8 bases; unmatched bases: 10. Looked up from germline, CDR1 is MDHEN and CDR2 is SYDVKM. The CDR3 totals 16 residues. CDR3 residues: CASSAGQGRVDSPLHF. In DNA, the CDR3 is TGTGCCAGCAGTGCCGGACAGGGGCGTGTAGATTCACCCCTCCACTTT.

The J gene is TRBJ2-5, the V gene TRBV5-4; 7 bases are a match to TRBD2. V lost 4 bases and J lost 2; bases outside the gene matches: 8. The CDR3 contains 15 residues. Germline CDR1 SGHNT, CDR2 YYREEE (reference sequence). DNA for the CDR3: TGTGCCAGCAGCCAGGGAGGGTGGGGGCAAGAGACCCAGTACTTC. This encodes CASSQGGWGQETQYF.